These 25 T cell receptor beta chains share one sample of origin, sequenced in a study of cytomegalovirus exposure and HLA in healthy donors. This PCR relied on a set of 60 Vbeta primers and 13 Jbeta primers. The table came from immunoSEQ multiplex PCR; TCRdb's copy has only in-frame clones and leaves some out. The table shows approximately 130,000 clones, with about 77% occurring only once. The sequencing input was PBMCs. These receptors were collected from a man aged 50 or older in good health and CMV-seronegative.

The J gene is TRBJ2-4, the V gene TRBV2, with D tentatively TRBD2 (6 bases). V was cut by 5 bases and J by 0 bases, with 23 bases left in between. The germline V gene has CDR1 SNHLY and CDR2 FYNNEI. The CDR3 has 19 residues. The CDR3 DNA follows: TGTGCCAGCAGTCCTGGACTCCAGACGGGAGAGCGAGCCAAAAACATTCAGTACTTC. Its protein is CASSPGLQTGERAKNIQYF.

The J gene is TRBJ2-1, the V gene TRBV13, with TRBD2 identical over 15 bases. Trimming cost V 4 bases and J 7 bases; bases outside gene matches: 2. CDR3 size: 15 residues. Germline V gene lookup returns CDR1 PRHDT and CDR2 FYEKMQ (reference sequence). The CDR3, as DNA: TGTGCCAGCAGCTACGGGACTAGCGGGAGGAATGAGCAGTTCTTC. This translates into CASSYGTSGRNEQFF.

The chain couples TRBV28 to TRBJ2-7; D is possibly TRBD2 (5 bases). CDR3 length equals 15 residues. The ends were cut back, 5 bases at V and 2 bases at J, with 16 bases in the middle. Looked up from germline, CDR1 is MDHEN and CDR2 is SYDVKM. As DNA, the CDR3 is TGTGCCAGCAGTCCGGGCGCCCGGAGGACCTACGAGCAGTACTTC. This encodes CASSPGARRTYEQYF.

The V and J genes are TRBV15 and TRBJ2-5; 9 nucleotides align to TRBD2. The V gene end was trimmed by 1 base and the J gene end by 2 bases; junction bases not matched to a gene: 2. This CDR3 is built from 15 residues. CDR1 is LNHNV, CDR2 YYDKDF, per germline (reference sequence). CDR3 nucleotides: TGTGCCACCAGCAGAGGGCGGGAGGGGCAAGAGACCCAGTACTTC. This gives the protein CATSRGREGQETQYF.

The chain combines TRBV7-9 with TRBJ2-5, with 9 bases identical to TRBD1. The CDR3 is 15 residues long. CDR1 is SEHNR, CDR2 FQNEAQ, per germline (reference sequence). Unmatched junction bases numbered 6, after V lost 2 bases and J lost 5 bases. The CDR3 DNA is TGTGCCAGCAGCTTAACCGAGACAGGGGGGGAGACCCAGTACTTC. Translating it yields CASSLTETGGETQYF.

The chain joins TRBV30 to TRBJ1-3; D unresolved. CDR1 and CDR2 (germline): GTSNPN, SVGIG (reference sequence). The V end was cut by 0 bases, the J end by 0 bases, with 15 bases between. The CDR3 runs to 17 residues. CDR3 region: CAWSVRGTVVSGNTIYF. The DNA of the CDR3 is TGTGCCTGGAGTGTACGTGGAACAGTCGTCTCTGGAAACACCATATATTTT.

J is TRBJ2-6 and V is TRBV7-3; D might be TRBD1 (5 bases). Germline CDR1 and CDR2: SGHTA and FQGTGA. V was trimmed by 2 bases and J by 0 bases, leaving 11 bases between them. The CDR3 sequence is 17 residues long. The CDR3 bases are TGTGCCAGCAGCTTAGGGGCCAGAGTCTCTGGGGCCAACGTCCTGACTTTC. The encoded protein is CASSLGARVSGANVLTF.

This chain connects TRBV19 to TRBJ1-1; weak D call: TRBD1 (5 bases). CDR1 and CDR2 from the germline V gene are LNHDA and SQIVND (reference sequence). This CDR3 is 15 amino acids long. Deletions cut 3 bases from V and 0 bases from J, with 11 bases between. Here the CDR3 reads CASSMGGRMNTEAFF. CDR3 DNA: TGTGCCAGTAGTATGGGGGGGAGGATGAACACTGAAGCTTTCTTT.

The chain uses TRBV7-2 and TRBJ2-5; TRBD2 matches at 7 bases. The ends lost 1 base at V and 4 bases at J; junction bases unmatched: 3. The CDR3 has 14 amino acids. Germline V gene lookup returns CDR1 SGHTA and CDR2 FQGNSA. Here the CDR3 DNA reads TGTGCCAGCAGCTTAGGGGAGGGAACAGAGACCCAGTACTTC. Residues: CASSLGEGTETQYF. The full variable domain, with the rest looked up from reference TRBV7-2 and TRBJ2-5, is GAGVSQSPSNKVTEKGKDVELRCDPISGHTALYWYRQSLGQGLEFLIYFQGNSAPDKSGLPSDRFSAERTGGSVSTLTIQRTQQEDSAVYLCASSLGEGTETQYFGPGTRLLVL.

V gene TRBV30 combines with J gene TRBJ1-1; 7 positions match TRBD1. CDR3 length: 14 amino acids. The trim removed 2 bases at V and 1 base at J, leaving 4 bases unmatched. Germline V gene sequence: CDR1 GTSNPN, CDR2 SVGIG (reference sequence). CDR3: CAWSFPGGNTEAFF. The CDR3 DNA reads as TGTGCCTGGAGTTTCCCAGGGGGGAACACTGAAGCTTTCTTT.

The chain employs TRBV6-1 and TRBJ2-5; 8 bases match TRBD2. The junction had 6 bases not matched to a gene; V was cut back by 8 bases and J by 4 bases. Germline loops: CDR1 MNHNS, CDR2 SASEGT. CDR3 length: 13 amino acids. CDR3 sequence (DNA): TGTGCCAGCGGAGCGGGAGTGGGAGAGACCCAGTACTTC. Translated, it gives CASGAGVGETQYF.

This clone has just a few counts. V is TRBV7-9 and J is TRBJ2-1; 10 bases align to TRBD2. Germline V gene sequence: CDR1 SEHNR, CDR2 FQNEAQ (reference sequence). Losses at the gene ends were 7 bases for V and 10 bases for J; bases not matched to a gene: 7. The CDR3 contains 13 residues. CDR3 sequence (DNA): TGTGCCAGCATCTCTAGCGGGAGCGAAGAGCAGTTCTTC. Protein: CASISSGSEEQFF. Supplemented by reference TRBV7-9 and TRBJ2-1, the full variable domain reads DTGVSQNPRHKITKRGQNVTFRCDPISEHNRLYWYRQTLGQGPEFLTYFQNEAQLEKSRLLSDRFSAERPKGSFSTLEIQRTEQGDSAMYLCASISSGSEEQFFGPGTRLTVL.

This clone was recorded a few times. The chain combines TRBV4-2 with TRBJ2-3; 7 positions agree with TRBD2. The CDR3 sequence is 17 residues long. Per the germline V gene, CDR1 is LGHNA and CDR2 is YNFKEQ. With V trimmed by 4 bases and J by 3 bases, 13 bases remained unmatched. The CDR3, as DNA: TGTGCCAGCAGCCCGGGGCTCGGGGGGAGCCAGACAGATACGCAGTATTTT. The encoded protein is CASSPGLGGSQTDTQYF.

The chain uses TRBV19 and TRBJ2-7; 13 nucleotides match TRBD2. The CDR3 extends over 16 amino acids. V trimming: 9 bases; J trimming: 5 bases; junction bases outside the gene matches: 13. CDR1 is LNHDA and CDR2 is SQIVND in the germline V gene (reference sequence). CDR3 nucleotides: TGTGCCAGCCAAAGGACTAGCGGGAGACTAGTCGACGAGCAGTACTTC. Translation: CASQRTSGRLVDEQYF.

The gene calls are TRBV6-5 and TRBJ2-3; 11 bases map to TRBD2. This CDR3 comprises 15 residues. V trimming: 6 bases; J trimming: 7 bases; junction bases outside the gene matches: 9. Germline CDR1 and CDR2: MNHEY and SVGAGI. The CDR3 DNA reads as TGTGCCAGCAGCTCCAGACTAGCGGGACGGTATACGCAGTATTTT. Amino acid sequence: CASSSRLAGRYTQYF.

This chain connects TRBV5-1 to TRBJ2-3, with 14 bases lining up with TRBD2. Germline V CDR1 and CDR2: SGHRS, YFSETQ. The CDR3 is made up of 20 amino acids. Trimming took 4 bases from V and 6 from J; bases not matched to a gene: 19. CDR3 sequence (DNA): TGCGCCAGCAGCAGGGTTGGAGGGACTAGCGGGAGTGTCAGCGCGGATACGCAGTATTTT. Its translation: CASSRVGGTSGSVSADTQYF.

This chain uses TRBV28 with TRBJ2-5; 8 nucleotides agree with TRBD1. With 3 bases clipped from V and 3 bases from J, the junction kept 6 bases outside the gene matches. Germline lookup yields CDR1 MDHEN and CDR2 SYDVKM. There are 15 residues in the CDR3. DNA of the CDR3: TGTGCCAGCAGTTTTTCTCAGGGGGCGGAAGAGACCCAGTACTTC. Its protein product is CASSFSQGAEETQYF.

The chain uses TRBV11-1 and TRBJ2-7, with a possible D match to TRBD1 (6 bases). Germline lookup yields CDR1 SGHAT and CDR2 FQDESV (reference sequence). The CDR3 is 14 amino acids. Between the trimmed V and J ends, which lost 5 bases and 1 base, there was a span of 12 bases. Here the CDR3 reads CASSRTTGSYEQYF. CDR3 sequence (DNA): TGTGCCAGCAGCCGTACCACAGGGTCCTACGAGCAGTACTTC.

The rearrangement joins TRBV6-1 to TRBJ2-7; TRBD1 agrees at 10 bases. Looked up from germline, CDR1 is MNHNS and CDR2 is SASEGT. This CDR3 has 15 amino acids. The J segment lost 7 bases and the V segment lost 1 base, leaving 7 bases of the junction unmatched. CDR3 coding DNA: TGTGCCAGCAGTGAAGAAGGGACAGGGGCGTGGGAGCAGTACTTC. Translating gives CASSEEGTGAWEQYF.

Of note for this clone: One junction end disagrees with the germline gene, perhaps due to a read error. The chain uses TRBV10-3 and TRBJ1-6; D gene unclear. Germline V gene lookup returns CDR1 ENHRY and CDR2 SYGVKD. This CDR3 contains 13 residues. This CDR3 reads CAISESQTSPLSF. CDR3 bases: TGTGCCATCAGTGAGTCCCAGACATCCCCTCTAAGCTTT.

This clone came up once. V usage is TRBV4-1 and J usage is TRBJ1-2; no reliable D call. Germline loops: CDR1 MGHRA, CDR2 YSYEKL. This CDR3 has 12 residues. V was clipped by 1 base and J by 6 bases, with 6 bases between them. The CDR3 protein is CASSQGGHGYTF. The CDR3 nucleotides read TGCGCCAGCAGCCAAGGAGGGCATGGCTACACCTTC.

This chain joins TRBV30 and TRBJ2-7; TRBD2 agrees at 11 bases. The germline CDR1 and CDR2 sequences are GTSNPN and SVGIG (reference sequence). The CDR3 length is 15 residues. The V and J ends lost 0 bases and 6 bases, in that order; junction bases with no gene match: 7. The CDR3 DNA reads TGTGCCTGGAGTGTAGGGGCCGGACTAGCGGGCGAGCAGTACTTC. It yields the protein CAWSVGAGLAGEQYF.

CDR3 nucleotides: TGCGCCAGCAGCCAAACCGGGACTACCAATGAGCAGTTCTTC. It translates to CASSQTGTTNEQFF. J is TRBJ2-1 and V is TRBV5-1; 7 nucleotides match TRBD2. The CDR3 is 14 amino acids. Germline trimming cut 4 bases from V and 6 bases from J; bases unmatched to any gene: 7. Germline V gene sequence: CDR1 SGHRS, CDR2 YFSETQ.

The rearrangement uses TRBV10-3 and TRBJ2-1; 9 nucleotides agree with TRBD2. Germline V gives CDR1 ENHRY, CDR2 SYGVKD. Trimming cost V 0 bases and J 3 bases; bases outside gene matches: 6. The CDR3 contains 17 residues. CDR3 in DNA: TGTGCCATCAGTGAGTCGAAGACTAGCGGACTCTACAATGAGCAGTTCTTC. Its translation is CAISESKTSGLYNEQFF.

The V call is TRBV11-2, the J call TRBJ1-5, with D possibly matching TRBD1 (6 bases). The length of the CDR3 is 13 residues. Germline V gene data show CDR1 as SGHAT and CDR2 as FQNNGV. The germline V and J ends were trimmed by 3 bases and 5 bases, with 8 bases remaining between them. The chain's CDR3 is CASSFRGDQPQHF. As DNA, the CDR3 is TGTGCCAGCAGCTTCAGGGGAGATCAGCCCCAGCATTTT.